The clone carrying this T cell receptor beta chain has a single count. Libraries were prepared by immunoSEQ multiplex PCR; TCRdb keeps only in-frame clonotypes and omits some of them. The repertoire holds 1.5 million to 1.9 million clones, with approximately 98% as singletons. V lost 4 bases, J lost 7 bases, and 5 bases stayed unmatched. Germline V lookup: CDR1 LNHDA, CDR2 SQIVND (reference sequence). The length of the CDR3 is 14 residues. The data were taken from a study of shared clonotypes between healthy human individuals. The clonotype originates from a man under 40 in good health. Material: naive CD4+ T cells sorted from blood. Documented subset: CD45RA+ positively selected. The chain is built from TRBV19 and TRBJ2-1; 9 positions agree with TRBD2. The CDR3 protein is CASSNLLAGNEQFF. The CDR3 coding sequence is TGTGCCAGTAGTAATTTGCTAGCGGGAAATGAGCAGTTCTTC.